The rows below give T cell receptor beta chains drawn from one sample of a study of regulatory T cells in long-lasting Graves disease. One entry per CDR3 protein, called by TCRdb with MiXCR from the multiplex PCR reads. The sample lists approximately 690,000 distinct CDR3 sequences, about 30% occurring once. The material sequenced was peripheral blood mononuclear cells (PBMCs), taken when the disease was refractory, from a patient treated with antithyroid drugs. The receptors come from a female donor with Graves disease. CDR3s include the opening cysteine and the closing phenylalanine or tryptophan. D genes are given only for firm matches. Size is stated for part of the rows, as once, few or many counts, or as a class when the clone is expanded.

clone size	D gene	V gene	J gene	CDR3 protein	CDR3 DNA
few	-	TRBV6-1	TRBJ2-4	CASSHGRLENIQYF	TGTGCCAGCAGCCACGGACGTCTAGAAAACATTCAGTACTTC
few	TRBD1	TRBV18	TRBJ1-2	CASSPPAQGGYGYTF	TGTGCCAGCTCACCCCCTGCCCAGGGGGGCTATGGCTACACCTTC
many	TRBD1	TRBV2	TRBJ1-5	CASSPRGQPQHF	TGTGCCAGCAGCCCCAGGGGGCAGCCCCAGCATTTT
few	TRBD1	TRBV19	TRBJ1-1	CASRPDRGPTEAFF	TGTGCCAGTAGACCCGACAGGGGGCCCACTGAAGCTTTCTTT
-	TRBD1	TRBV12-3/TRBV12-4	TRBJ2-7	CASSKQGASYEQYF	TGTGCCAGCAGCAAACAGGGGGCTTCCTACGAGCAGTACTTC
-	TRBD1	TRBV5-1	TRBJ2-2	CASSTQGQGANTGELFF	TGCGCCAGCAGCACCCAGGGACAGGGAGCGAACACCGGGGAGCTGTTTTTT
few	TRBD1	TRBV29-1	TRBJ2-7	CSVTGTGYEQYF	TGCAGCGTTACCGGGACAGGATACGAGCAGTACTTC
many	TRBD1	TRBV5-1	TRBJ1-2	CASSPGDRGRYTF	TGCGCCAGCAGCCCCGGGGACAGGGGACGCTACACCTTC
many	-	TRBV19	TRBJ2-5	CASSIKHQETQYF	TGTGCCAGTAGTATTAAACACCAGGAGACCCAGTACTTC
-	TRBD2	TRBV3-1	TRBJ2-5	CASSQVTSGTQYF	TGTGCCAGCAGCCAAGTAACTAGCGGGACCCAGTACTTC
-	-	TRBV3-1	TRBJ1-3	CASSQSRGDTIYF	TGTGCCAGCAGCCAGTCCAGGGGAGACACCATATATTTT
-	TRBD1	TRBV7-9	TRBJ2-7	CASSQTGAAYEQYF	TGTGCCAGCAGCCAGACAGGGGCGGCGTACGAGCAGTACTTC
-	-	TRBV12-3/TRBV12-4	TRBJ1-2	CASSLAGLTNYGYTF	TGTGCCAGCAGTTTAGCGGGCTTAACTAACTATGGCTACACCTTC
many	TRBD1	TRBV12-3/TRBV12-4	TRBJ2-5	CACSLDRGPETQYF	TGTGCCTGTTCGTTGGACAGGGGGCCGGAGACCCAGTACTTC
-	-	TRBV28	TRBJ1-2	CASSLGANYGYAF	TGTGCCAGCAGTCTGGGGGCTAACTATGGCTACGCCTTC
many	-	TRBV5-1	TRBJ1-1	CASSGGGRERLEAFF	TGCGCCAGCAGTGGGGGAGGAAGGGAGCGGCTTGAAGCTTTCTTT
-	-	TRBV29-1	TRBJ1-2	CSVDRPGADYGYTF	TGCAGCGTTGATCGTCCCGGGGCTGACTATGGCTACACCTTC
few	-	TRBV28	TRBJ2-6	CASSLFAVPTGYGANVLTF	TGTGCCAGCAGTTTATTCGCGGTCCCTACAGGGTACGGGGCCAACGTCCTGACTTTC
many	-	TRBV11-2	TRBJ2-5	CASSLGIGIKETQYF	TGTGCCAGCAGTCTAGGGATCGGAATAAAAGAGACCCAGTACTTC
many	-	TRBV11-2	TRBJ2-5	CASSLDSSPHGTQYF	TGTGCCAGCAGCTTAGATAGCTCCCCCCATGGGACCCAGTACTTC
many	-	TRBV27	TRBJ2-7	CASSSRDPYEQYF	TGTGCCAGCAGTTCCAGGGACCCGTACGAGCAGTACTTC
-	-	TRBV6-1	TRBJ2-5	CASKRGGLETQYF	TGTGCCAGCAAAAGGGGGGGCTTGGAGACCCAGTACTTC
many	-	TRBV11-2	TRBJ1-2	CASSRSSVGGVYGYTF	TGTGCCAGCAGCCGGTCGTCCGTGGGGGGCGTCTATGGCTACACCTTC
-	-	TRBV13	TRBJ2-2	CASIARRIAGELFF	TGTGCCAGCATTGCTAGGAGGATCGCCGGGGAGCTGTTTTTT